The 27 T cell receptor beta chains listed next were all sequenced from one sample in a study of tumor-infiltrating lymphocytes in primary liver carcinoma. A primer in the constant region served to generate TCR beta cDNA from roughly 550 ng of total RNA. Libraries covering TCR beta were generated through three nested multiplex PCR rounds (using a slightly modified ARM-PCR). Running 9 to 11 cycles apiece, the first two PCR rounds relied on TRBV1-TRBV30 forward primers together with a C-beta reverse primer. Using its own MiXCR run on the multiplex PCR reads, TCRdb lists one record per CDR3 protein. Here the sample spans about 350,000 distinct CDR3 sequences, about two thirds being singletons. Unsorted whole blood yielded the blood RNA, and germline DNA was also extracted. The sequencing input was peripheral blood. These receptors were taken from a man aged 40-49 years with primary liver carcinoma and hepatitis B virus infection.

This clonotype was observed many times. The chain couples TRBV4-2 to TRBJ1-1, with a possible D match to TRBD1 (5 bases). CDR1 LGHNA and CDR2 YNFKEQ come from the germline V gene. V was pared by 4 bases and J by 2 bases, with 11 bases between. The CDR3 sequence is 14 residues long. The CDR3 nucleotides are TGTGCCAGCAGCCCTTTAGACAGTAACACTGAAGCTTTCTTT. It codes for CASSPLDSNTEAFF.

With regard to this clonotype: A much bigger clone sits one base away, suggesting this may be a read error. The rearrangement uses TRBV29-1 and TRBJ2-3, with D possibly TRBD1 on 7 matching bases. This CDR3 spans 14 amino acids. V was trimmed by 8 bases and J by 0 bases, leaving 15 bases between them. CDR1 is SQVTM, CDR2 ANQGSEA, per germline. Written as DNA, the CDR3 is TGCAGCATGGCGGGACAGATGAGCACAGATACGCAGTATTTT. It codes for CSMAGQMSTDTQYF.

The chain recombines TRBV11-2 with TRBJ2-7, with TRBD1 as a possible D gene (5 bases). V lost 0 bases and J lost 12, with 21 bases in between. CDR1 SGHAT and CDR2 FQNNGV come from the germline V gene. CDR3 length equals 15 residues. CDR3 nucleotides: TGTGCCAGCAGCTTAGATACGGACACTTCTCGTGAACTGTACTTC. Residues: CASSLDTDTSRELYF.

Note on this clonotype: Being one base from a much bigger clone, this may be a read error. The genes are TRBV10-3 and TRBJ2-5, with D unclear. This CDR3 spans 13 amino acids. CDR1 is ENHRY and CDR2 is SYGVKD in the germline V gene. The chain's CDR3 is CAIEDSGQETQHF. In nucleotides, the CDR3 is TGTGCCATCGAAGACTCTGGTCAAGAGACCCAGCACTTC.

This clonotype was recorded a few times. Possible read error: a much larger clone is one base away. The rearrangement uses TRBV6-5 and TRBJ2-7; D may be TRBD2 (5 bases). This CDR3 has 15 residues. Germline V gene lookup returns CDR1 MNHEY and CDR2 SVGAGI. V dropped 6 bases and J dropped 2 bases, with 17 bases sitting between them. The CDR3 DNA sequence: TGTGCCAGCAGCCTCGGGATAGGGAGTGCCTACGAGCAGTACTTC. This gives the protein CASSLGIGSAYEQYF.

The sample holds a few counts of this clonotype. The CDR3 DNA follows: TGCGCCAGCGCCCCTCACTTCGGTCGGGAGTACTTAGAGACCCAGTACTTC. It specifies CASAPHFGREYLETQYF. V gene TRBV5-1 combines with J gene TRBJ2-5, with D possibly TRBD2 on 6 matching bases. Trimming removed 7 bases from V and 4 bases from J, with 26 bases in between. In germline, CDR1 is SGHRS, CDR2 YFSETQ. The CDR3 totals 17 residues.

The table lists this clonotype with a count of one. Germline is not matched at one junction end, which may reflect a read error. This chain links TRBV11-1 with TRBJ1-1, with no clear D. CDR1 and CDR2 (germline): SGHAT, FQDESV (reference sequence). The CDR3 sequence is 13 residues long. As DNA, the CDR3 is TGTGCCGGCAGCTTAAGCCTGGGCACTGAAGCTTTCTTT. Translating gives CAGSLSLGTEAFF.

Many counts were recorded for this clonotype. The V call is TRBV6-5, the J call TRBJ2-7, with D uncertain. V lost 0 bases and J 2 bases, leaving 14 bases between the germline ends. Germline CDR1 reads MNHEY; CDR2 reads SVGAGI. CDR3 length: 16 residues. For the CDR3, the DNA is TGTGCCAGCAGTTACTCGAACGTTCGGTTTCCCTACGAGCAGTACTTC. Its protein is CASSYSNVRFPYEQYF.

The V and J genes are TRBV30 and TRBJ1-5; D not resolved. The CDR3 sequence is 14 residues long. V was trimmed by 0 bases and J by 3 bases, leaving 9 bases between them. CDR1 is GTSNPN, CDR2 SVGIG, per germline (reference sequence). CDR3 in DNA: TGTGCCTGGAGTGTATGGACCTACAATCAGCCCCAGCATTTT. It encodes CAWSVWTYNQPQHF.

This chain joins TRBV23-1 and TRBJ1-5; 8 bases fit TRBD1. TRBV23-1 is treated as an ORF (open reading frame) with a function not yet certain. The CDR3 totals 19 residues. The V gene end was trimmed by 1 base and the J gene end by 6 bases; junction bases not matched to a gene: 17. The CDR3 bases are TGCGCCAGCAGTCAATGGGGGCAGGGGGCGCTTAGTCCGGGTCAGCCCCAGCATTTT. Translation gives CASSQWGQGALSPGQPQHF.

This clonotype appeared many times. Since a much larger clone is just one base distant, this may be a read error. Lacking the conserved final phenylalanine or tryptophan, this CDR3 likely reflects a read error. V usage is TRBV11-2 and J usage is TRBJ2-7, with TRBD2 matching over 13 bases. Losses at the gene ends were 5 bases for V and 6 bases for J; bases not matched to a gene: 7. The CDR3 runs to 15 residues. Germline CDR1 reads SGHAT; CDR2 reads FQNNGV. The CDR3: CASSPMWTSGSEQYL. In nucleotides, the CDR3 is TGTGCCAGCAGCCCGATGTGGACTAGCGGGAGCGAGCAGTACCTC.

This chain uses TRBV30 with TRBJ1-2; TRBD1 agrees at 8 bases. This CDR3 is built from 15 residues. V trimming: 4 bases; J trimming: 5 bases; junction bases outside the gene matches: 12. Germline V CDR1 and CDR2: GTSNPN, SVGIG (reference sequence). The CDR3 sequence: CAWNNPGQGRYGYTF. DNA for the CDR3: TGTGCCTGGAATAATCCAGGACAGGGCCGTTATGGCTACACCTTC. Together with reference TRBV30 and TRBJ1-2, the CDR3 gives the full variable domain: SQTIHQWPATLVQPVGSPLSLECTVEGTSNPNLYWYRQAAGRGLQLLFYSVGIGQISSEVPQNLSASRPQDRQFILSSKKLLLSDSGFYLCAWNNPGQGRYGYTFGSGTRLTVV.

The gene calls are TRBV10-3 and TRBJ2-7, with D perhaps TRBD1 (5 bases). This CDR3 comprises 14 residues. V was cut by 7 bases and J by 5 bases, with 18 bases left in between. Germline CDR1 ENHRY, CDR2 SYGVKD. In DNA form, the CDR3 reads TGTGCCATCATACCCGGCACAGGTTCCAACGAGCAGTACTTC. This translates into CAIIPGTGSNEQYF.

Comments on this clonotype: A read error is possible here, since a much larger clone lies one base away. The chain has TRBV4-3 and TRBJ2-7; D is possibly TRBD1 or TRBD2 (5 bases each). V shed 4 bases and J shed 1 base, with 20 bases lying between them. CDR1 LGHNA and CDR2 YSLEER come from the germline V gene. The CDR3 has 17 amino acids. The CDR3 region has the DNA TGCGCCAGCAGCCGAGATTCATCGGGGACCCTATCCTACGAGCAGTACTTC. Its protein product is CASSRDSSGTLSYEQYF.

This clonotype was found once. Compared with germline, one end of the junction differs, possibly owing to a read error. The rearrangement links TRBV11-2 to TRBJ2-3; 8 bases agree with TRBD2. This CDR3 region has 16 residues. From germline, CDR1 is SGHAT and CDR2 FQNNGV. CDR3 sequence: CASSLSRTSSTDRQYF. DNA of the CDR3: TGCGCCAGCAGCTTAAGTAGGACTAGCAGTACAGATAGGCAGTATTTT.

The chain combines TRBV11-2 with TRBJ2-7, with a weak D call TRBD1 (5 bases). In germline, CDR1 is SGHAT, CDR2 FQNNGV. V lost 2 bases, J lost 3 bases, and 11 bases lay in between. The CDR3 has 14 residues. DNA for the CDR3: TGTGCCAGCAGCTTATCAGGGTTCGACTACGAGCAGTACTTC. As protein: CASSLSGFDYEQYF.

Concerning this clonotype: The final CDR3 position lacks the conserved phenylalanine or tryptophan, pointing to a likely read error. The chain joins TRBV11-2 to TRBJ2-1; the match to TRBD2 covers 10 bases. This CDR3 has 16 amino acids. Looked up from germline, CDR1 is SGHAT and CDR2 is FQNNGV. CDR3 coding DNA: TGCGCCAGCAGCTTAGTGGCTAGCGGGAGTAGAGGGGAGCAGTTCCTC. Its translation is CASSLVASGSRGEQFL.

Of note for this clonotype: The conserved phenylalanine or tryptophan is not found at the CDR3 terminus, so this likely reflects a read error. The chain joins TRBV11-2 to TRBJ2-2, with 7 positions matching TRBD1. The germline CDR1 and CDR2 sequences are SGHAT and FQNNGV. This CDR3 contains 15 residues. DNA for the CDR3: TGTGCCAGCAGCTTAGTACAGGGGCGGACCGGGGATCTGTTTATT. Translation: CASSLVQGRTGDLFI.

Regarding this clonotype: A much larger clone is a single base away; this may be a read error. The CDR3 protein is CASRGLWRQWNYEQYF. CDR3 in DNA: TGTGCCAGCAGGGGCCTGTGGAGACAGTGGAACTACGAGCAGTACTTC. The rearrangement joins TRBV6-5 to TRBJ2-7, with D possibly being TRBD1 (5 bases). Trimming cost V 6 bases and J 3 bases, with 21 bases left between them. Germline V gene data show CDR1 as MNHEY and CDR2 as SVGAGI. The CDR3 has 16 residues.

This clonotype turned up a few times. Its ends do not fully match the called genes, so a read error is possible. This rearrangement joins TRBV5-1 to TRBJ2-5; a possible D gene is TRBD1 (7 bases). Germline loops: CDR1 SGHRS, CDR2 YFSETQ. The CDR3 contains 14 residues. The CDR3 DNA follows: TGCGCTAGCAGACGAGGACAGGAGGGAGAGACCCAGTACTTC. As protein: CASRRGQEGETQYF.

In regard to this clonotype: A read error may explain this, as a much larger clone is one base away. This chain uses TRBV4-1 with TRBJ2-3, with 9 nucleotides matching TRBD1. Germline assignment: CDR1 MGHRA and CDR2 YSYEKL. The CDR3 has 16 residues. This chain's CDR3 is CASSRGTGPPGDTRYF. The CDR3 DNA is TGCGCCAGCAGCCGCGGGACAGGGCCTCCCGGAGATACGCGGTATTTT.

The chain uses TRBV12-3 or TRBV12-4 and TRBJ1-2; D not resolved. V lost 3 bases and J 7 bases, leaving 12 bases between the germline ends. There are 13 residues in the CDR3. CDR3 in amino acids: CASSFEKSPGYTF. CDR3 nucleotide sequence: TGTGCCAGCAGTTTCGAGAAGAGCCCTGGCTACACCTTC.

This clonotype was counted a few times. The genes are TRBV5-1 and TRBJ2-5; 10 bases agree with TRBD2. The V gene's germline CDR1 is SGHRS and CDR2 YFSETQ. Germline trimming cut 2 bases from V and 0 bases from J; bases unmatched to any gene: 4. The CDR3 is 16 amino acids. Here the CDR3 reads CASSFSSGSHQETQYF. CDR3 coding DNA: TGCGCCAGCAGCTTTTCTAGCGGGAGTCACCAAGAGACCCAGTACTTC.

This clonotype showed up many times. The chain recombines TRBV29-1 with TRBJ2-1; 14 positions match TRBD2. Germline V gene data show CDR1 as SQVTM and CDR2 as ANQGSEA. After removal of 8 bases from V and 9 bases from J, the junction contained 12 bases not matched to a gene. There are 15 residues in the CDR3. The CDR3 reads CSSTTSGGGVLEQFF. CDR3 sequence (DNA): TGCAGCTCCACGACTAGCGGGGGGGGGGTGCTTGAGCAGTTCTTC.

This clonotype was recorded only once. One end of the junction fails to match germline, which may point to a read error. V and J are TRBV11-3 and TRBJ2-2; D remains ambiguous. This CDR3 contains 14 residues. Germline-derived CDR1 and CDR2 are SGHNT and YENEEA. The CDR3 nucleotides read TGTGCCAGCAGCTTAGGTGTGAACACCGAGGAGCTGTATTTT. It yields the protein CASSLGVNTEELYF.

In the case of this clonotype: A read error is possible here, since a much larger clone lies one base away. The CDR3 coding sequence is TGTGTCAGCAGTGATCACACAGATACGCAGTATTTT. Its protein product is CVSSDHTDTQYF. V usage is TRBV6-5 and J usage is TRBJ2-3, with no clear D. The CDR3 loop spans 12 amino acids. Germline V lookup: CDR1 MNHEY, CDR2 SVGAGI.

Note on this clonotype: One end of the junction does not line up with germline, which may come from a read error. This rearrangement joins TRBV11-2 to TRBJ2-3; D ambiguous. Germline V lookup: CDR1 SGHAT, CDR2 FQNNGV. The CDR3 runs to 13 residues. The DNA for the CDR3 is TGTACCAGCAGCTCACCTCGTGTTCCTACGCAGTATTTT. Translating gives CTSSSPRVPTQYF.